A single sample is the source of the 13 T cell receptor beta chains below, sequenced in a study of T cell responses to AZD1222 COVID-19 vaccine. The data were produced by immunoSEQ multiplex PCR, yet TCRdb's version contains in-frame clones alone and is incomplete. In the table there are roughly 150,000 clones, approximately 90% of which are singletons. Sample: peripheral blood, taken 28 days after the second AZD1222 dose. These receptors all come from an adult who received the AZD1222 COVID-19 vaccine.

Concerning this clone: The sample holds other DNA sequences that translate to the same CDR3. The chain links TRBV7-2 to TRBJ2-1; D may be TRBD1 (5 bases). The germline V gene encodes CDR1 SGHTA and CDR2 FQGNSA. V lost 2 bases and J 0 bases, leaving 8 bases between the germline ends. The CDR3 is 15 amino acids. The CDR3 sequence is CASSLSGSSYNEQFF. For the CDR3, the DNA is TGTGCCAGCAGCTTATCAGGGTCCTCCTACAATGAGCAGTTCTTC. The complete variable domain, with remaining parts taken from reference TRBV7-2 and TRBJ2-1, reads GAGVSQSPSNKVTEKGKDVELRCDPISGHTALYWYRQSLGQGLEFLIYFQGNSAPDKSGLPSDRFSAERTGGSVSTLTIQRTQQEDSAVYLCASSLSGSSYNEQFFGPGTRLTVL.

This chain connects TRBV5-4 to TRBJ1-3; a possible D gene is TRBD1 (5 bases). CDR1 SGHNT and CDR2 YYREEE come from the germline V gene (reference sequence). This CDR3 has 14 amino acids. Trimming stripped 2 bases from V and 4 bases from J, with 10 bases between. The CDR3 protein is CASSLRQQGNTIYF. The CDR3 DNA is TGTGCCAGCAGCTTAAGACAGCAAGGAAACACCATATATTTT.

V and J are TRBV5-8 and TRBJ2-1; no firm D call. Germline assignment: CDR1 SGHTS and CDR2 YDEGEE. The CDR3 consists of 14 residues. The V gene lost 7 bases and the J gene lost 0 bases, with 11 bases spanning the gap. DNA for the CDR3: TGTGCCAGCCCTGTTGTAAGCTCCTACAATGAGCAGTTCTTC. The encoded protein is CASPVVSSYNEQFF.

The gene calls are TRBV7-2 and TRBJ2-7, with D perhaps matching TRBD2 (6 bases). Germline-derived CDR1 and CDR2 are SGHTA and FQGNSA. CDR3 size: 17 residues. The V gene lost 3 bases and the J gene lost 2 bases, with 20 bases spanning the gap. Here the CDR3 reads CASSFPPEGLVPYEQYF. As DNA, the CDR3 is TGTGCCAGCAGCTTCCCCCCGGAGGGTCTAGTCCCCTACGAGCAGTACTTC. The full variable domain, its missing parts supplied by reference TRBV7-2 and TRBJ2-7, is GAGVSQSPSNKVTEKGKDVELRCDPISGHTALYWYRQSLGQGLEFLIYFQGNSAPDKSGLPSDRFSAERTGGSVSTLTIQRTQQEDSAVYLCASSFPPEGLVPYEQYFGPGTRLTVT.

V gene TRBV5-1 combines with J gene TRBJ2-2, with unresolved D. Trimming removed 4 bases at V and 5 bases at J, with 12 bases between. CDR3 length equals 14 residues. Germline CDR1 and CDR2: SGHRS and YFSETQ. As DNA, the CDR3 is TGCGCCAGCAGCCCCGCTGAGCGTACCGGGGAGCTGTTTTTT. Residues: CASSPAERTGELFF.

This chain joins TRBV10-3 and TRBJ1-1; D not certain. V was cut by 4 bases and J by 3 bases, with 9 bases left in between. The CDR3 length is 13 residues. The germline V gene has CDR1 ENHRY and CDR2 SYGVKD. CDR3 sequence: CAISANRDTEAFF. DNA for the CDR3: TGTGCCATCAGTGCGAACCGGGACACTGAAGCTTTCTTT.

The chain couples TRBV24-1 to TRBJ2-7, with 8 bases identical to TRBD1. With V trimmed by 6 bases and J by 3 bases, 3 bases remained unmatched. Germline V gives CDR1 KGHDR, CDR2 SFDVKD. The CDR3 is 13 amino acids. CDR3 sequence (DNA): TGTGCCACCAGTCGGACAGGGCGCTACGAGCAGTACTTC. This sequence encodes CATSRTGRYEQYF.

The V gene is TRBV6-1, the J gene TRBJ1-2, with D unresolved. The germline gives CDR1 MNHNS, CDR2 SASEGT. CDR3 length: 12 residues. V shed 2 bases and J shed 4 bases, with 5 bases lying between them. The DNA for the CDR3 is TGTGCCAGCAGTGAATGGACCTATGGCTACACCTTC. It translates to CASSEWTYGYTF.

This chain uses TRBV7-9 with TRBJ1-4; tentative D call: TRBD1 (5 bases). The CDR3 spans 16 residues. Germline V CDR1 and CDR2: SEHNR, FQNEAQ (reference sequence). V was trimmed by 5 bases and J by 8 bases, leaving 21 bases between them. CDR3 coding DNA: TGTGCCAGCAGCCGTGACGGGAGGGGAGGGTTCGAAAAACTGTTTTTT. Protein sequence: CASSRDGRGGFEKLFF.

The chain carries TRBV28 and TRBJ2-1, with no clear D. Germline V gene lookup returns CDR1 MDHEN and CDR2 SYDVKM. Trimming stripped 1 base from V and 7 bases from J, with 5 bases between. The CDR3 runs 12 residues. The CDR3 DNA reads as TGTGCCAGCAGTTTATTTGGGAATGAGCAGTTCTTC. Translated: CASSLFGNEQFF.

The gene calls are TRBV19 and TRBJ1-5; D ambiguous. V was pared by 3 bases and J by 0 bases, with 6 bases between. Germline V lookup: CDR1 LNHDA, CDR2 SQIVND (reference sequence). The CDR3 covers 14 residues. DNA for the CDR3: TGTGCCAGTAGTATGTCCCTTAGCAATCAGCCCCAGCATTTT. Protein: CASSMSLSNQPQHF. Drawing the rest from reference TRBV19 and TRBJ1-5, the complete variable domain is DGGITQSPKYLFRKEGQNVTLSCEQNLNHDAMYWYRQDPGQGLRLIYYSQIVNDFQKGDIAEGYSVSREKKESFPLTVTSAQKNPTAFYLCASSMSLSNQPQHFGDGTRLSIL.

This clone was counted once. The chain joins TRBV28 to TRBJ2-1; 10 bases are a match to TRBD2. The V segment lost 5 bases and the J segment 5 bases; nucleotides outside the gene matches: 12. The CDR3 contains 17 residues. CDR1 is MDHEN and CDR2 is SYDVKM in the germline V gene. The CDR3 bases are TGTGCCAGCAGTAGGGACAGCAGGACTAGCGGAAACAATGAGCAGTTCTTC. Translating it yields CASSRDSRTSGNNEQFF.

The J gene is TRBJ2-7, the V gene TRBV7-9; D not resolved. Germline lookup yields CDR1 SEHNR and CDR2 FQNEAQ (reference sequence). This CDR3 is built from 11 residues. The V end lost 1 base, the J end lost 8 bases, and 6 bases lay between the germline ends. The CDR3 sequence is CASSLEAKQYF. The CDR3 DNA sequence: TGTGCCAGCAGCTTAGAAGCCAAGCAGTACTTC. Complete variable domain (other parts from reference TRBV7-9 and TRBJ2-7): DTGVSQNPRHKITKRGQNVTFRCDPISEHNRLYWYRQTLGQGPEFLTYFQNEAQLEKSRLLSDRFSAERPKGSFSTLEIQRTEQGDSAMYLCASSLEAKQYFGPGTRLTVT.